The next 19 T cell receptor beta chains were all read from a single sample in a study of shared clonotypes between healthy human individuals. Method: immunoSEQ multiplex PCR; TCRdb's copy keeps in-frame clones and lacks some. Of approximately 2,000,000 clones in the sample, roughly 92% were seen once. The sample taken for sequencing was naive CD4+ T cells from PBMCs. As for subset: CD45RA+ positively selected. These receptors originate from a man aged 18 to 30 in good health. Some clones in this sample may be carry-over from other donors' samples.

V usage is TRBV28 and J usage is TRBJ2-1; 14 bases fit TRBD2. This CDR3 is built from 17 residues. The V gene end was trimmed by 5 bases and the J gene end by 8 bases; junction bases not matched to a gene: 11. CDR1 is MDHEN, CDR2 SYDVKM, per germline. The CDR3 nucleotides read TGTGCCAGCAGTGATAGACTAGCGGGAGGGCCCTGGGATGAGCAGTTCTTC. This gives the protein CASSDRLAGGPWDEQFF.

This clone was seen once. This sequence joins TRBV18 and TRBJ2-7; possibly TRBD2 for D (5 bases). This CDR3 has 16 amino acids. Germline values: CDR1 KGHSH, CDR2 LQKENI. With 0 bases removed from V and 3 bases from J, the gap between germline ends came to 15 bases. This CDR3 is CASSPPSRTAGYEQYF. The CDR3 DNA reads as TGTGCCAGCTCACCACCTTCTAGGACGGCGGGCTACGAGCAGTACTTC.

This clone appeared a single time. CDR3 DNA: TGTGCCAGCAGTTCCCAGGGAGACACAACTAATGAAAAACTGTTTTTT. Protein sequence: CASSSQGDTTNEKLFF. The rearrangement uses TRBV6-5 and TRBJ1-4, with D possibly being TRBD1 (5 bases). Germline V CDR1 and CDR2: MNHEY, SVGAGI. This CDR3 is built from 16 residues. V was trimmed by 4 bases and J by 0 bases, leaving 12 bases between them.

This chain connects TRBV5-4 to TRBJ2-7; the match to TRBD1 covers 9 bases. Unmatched junction bases numbered 5, after V lost 1 base and J lost 3 bases. Germline V CDR1 and CDR2: SGHNT, YYREEE (reference sequence). This CDR3 contains 15 residues. The DNA of the CDR3 is TGTGCCAGCAGCTTGAAGGGGACAGGGCTCTACGAGCAGTACTTC. Translation gives CASSLKGTGLYEQYF.

V and J are TRBV28 and TRBJ2-5; D is unclear. The CDR3 length is 16 residues. Germline V gene sequence: CDR1 MDHEN, CDR2 SYDVKM. V was cut by 5 bases and J by 1 base, with 17 bases left in between. The DNA for the CDR3 is TGTGCCAGCAGTCCCCCTCGTGGAGCGCCCCAAGAGACCCAGTACTTC. It encodes CASSPPRGAPQETQYF.

The genes are TRBV6-5 and TRBJ1-3; D unclear. The CDR3 is 13 residues long. Germline V gene sequence: CDR1 MNHEY, CDR2 SVGAGI. The V end was cut by 7 bases, the J end by 0 bases, with 7 bases between. The chain's CDR3 is CASMELSGNTIYF. The CDR3 DNA sequence: TGTGCCAGCATGGAACTCTCTGGAAACACCATATATTTT.

The rearrangement uses TRBV6-1 and TRBJ1-1, with D perhaps TRBD1 (5 bases). The CDR3 totals 15 residues. Trimming cost V 7 bases and J 5 bases, with 20 bases left between them. In germline, CDR1 is MNHNS, CDR2 SASEGT. As DNA, the CDR3 is TGTGCCAGCACCGTACAGGTCCGGCTTGAGACTGAAGCTTTCTTT. Protein product: CASTVQVRLETEAFF.

CDR3 DNA sequence: TGTGCCTGGAGTGTATCTAGCGGGAGTAGGAATGAGCAGTTCTTC. It specifies CAWSVSSGSRNEQFF. The V and J genes are TRBV30 and TRBJ2-1, with 10 bases aligning to TRBD2. The germline CDR1 and CDR2 sequences are GTSNPN and SVGIG (reference sequence). The CDR3 is 15 residues long. The V segment lost 0 bases and the J segment 7 bases; nucleotides outside the gene matches: 6.

The chain links TRBV15 to TRBJ2-7; TRBD2 matches 10 bases. V trimming: 4 bases; J trimming: 2 bases; junction bases outside the gene matches: 8. CDR1 and CDR2 from the germline V gene are LNHNV and YYDKDF (reference sequence). The length of the CDR3 is 16 residues. CDR3 in amino acids: CATSKLAGEGPYEQYF. CDR3 sequence (DNA): TGTGCCACCAGCAAGCTAGCGGGAGAAGGTCCCTACGAGCAGTACTTC. Variable domain in full (rest from reference TRBV15 and TRBJ2-7): DAMVIQNPRYQVTQFGKPVTLSCSQTLNHNVMYWYQQKSSQAPKLLFHYYDKDFNNEADTPDNFQSRRPNTSFCFLDIRSPGLGDTAMYLCATSKLAGEGPYEQYFGPGTRLTVT.

In regard to this clone: Other DNA sequences of this sample code for an identical CDR3. The CDR3 nucleotides read TGCGCCAGCAGCTTGAGTAGCGGGTCCTACAATGAGCAGTTCTTC. Protein product: CASSLSSGSYNEQFF. V gene TRBV5-1 combines with J gene TRBJ2-1, with TRBD2 identical over 7 bases. The germline gives CDR1 SGHRS, CDR2 YFSETQ. The J segment lost 1 base and the V segment lost 1 base, leaving 2 bases of the junction unmatched. The CDR3 spans 15 residues.

The chain has TRBV5-4 and TRBJ2-7, with TRBD2 as a possible D gene (5 bases). Germline V gene sequence: CDR1 SGHNT, CDR2 YYREEE (reference sequence). The CDR3 sequence is 12 residues long. V was shortened by 2 bases and J by 8 bases, with 11 bases between the two germline ends. CDR3 loop: CASSFGSEKQYF. For the CDR3, the DNA is TGTGCCAGCAGCTTTGGTAGCGAAAAGCAGTACTTC.

The V call is TRBV25-1, the J call TRBJ2-5, with 11 bases lining up with TRBD1. CDR3 length: 16 amino acids. CDR1 and CDR2 from the germline V gene are MGHDK and SYGVNS. J was trimmed by 5 bases and V by 3 bases; bases with no gene match: 8. CDR3 coding DNA: TGTGCCAGCAGTGACTCTGGACAGGGGGCTCCGGAGACCCAGTACTTC. It is translated as CASSDSGQGAPETQYF.

The chain couples TRBV6-5 to TRBJ2-5; D unclear. V was trimmed by 0 bases and J by 3 bases, leaving 11 bases between them. The CDR3 runs to 15 residues. CDR1 is MNHEY and CDR2 is SVGAGI in the germline V gene. The CDR3 nucleotides read TGTGCCAGCAGTTACTCGACGGGCAACGAAGAGACCCAGTACTTC. Its protein is CASSYSTGNEETQYF.

With respect to this clone: Other DNA sequences in the sample encode the same CDR3. CDR3 region: CASSLGGYETQYF. The CDR3 DNA sequence: TGTGCCAGCAGCTTAGGGGGATACGAGACCCAGTACTTC. This sequence joins TRBV7-9 and TRBJ2-5; D call uncertain. Per the germline V gene, CDR1 is SEHNR and CDR2 is FQNEAQ (reference sequence). The ends were cut back, 1 base at V and 5 bases at J, with 8 bases in the middle. This CDR3 has 13 residues.

This clone has only one observation. The CDR3 DNA follows: TGTGCCAGCAGTCTCAGCCGGACAGGGAGCGAGCAGTACTTC. Translation: CASSLSRTGSEQYF. The chain links TRBV28 to TRBJ2-7; 8 bases are a match to TRBD1. Germline V lookup: CDR1 MDHEN, CDR2 SYDVKM. This CDR3 has 14 amino acids. The V gene end was trimmed by 5 bases and the J gene end by 6 bases; junction bases not matched to a gene: 9.

This clone was detected only once. Written as DNA, the CDR3 is TGTGCCAGTAGTATAGCCAAATTCACAGATACGCAGTATTTT. The encoded protein is CASSIAKFTDTQYF. V usage is TRBV19 and J usage is TRBJ2-3, with unresolved D. V lost 1 base and J lost 2, with 7 bases in between. The length of the CDR3 is 14 residues. Looked up from germline, CDR1 is LNHDA and CDR2 is SQIVND (reference sequence).

To note about this clone: Other nucleotide sequences in the sample specify the same CDR3. This chain links TRBV2 with TRBJ2-3; unclear D gene. Between the trimmed V and J ends, which lost 4 bases and 4 bases, there was a span of 3 bases. In germline, CDR1 is SNHLY, CDR2 FYNNEI. The CDR3 has 11 amino acids. The CDR3 region has the DNA TGTGCCAGCAGTGCCCCAGATACGCAGTATTTT. This gives the protein CASSAPDTQYF.

The chain has TRBV5-1 and TRBJ2-3; 13 bases align to TRBD2. This CDR3 comprises 13 residues. Germline CDR1 is SGHRS and CDR2 is YFSETQ. Trimming took 7 bases from V and 6 from J; bases not matched to a gene: 2. The CDR3 protein is CASGLAGEDTQYF. The CDR3 DNA sequence: TGCGCCAGCGGACTAGCGGGAGAGGATACGCAGTATTTT.

This chain links TRBV19 with TRBJ1-2; a weak D match, TRBD1 (5 bases). V was pared by 9 bases and J by 1 base, with 18 bases between. The CDR3 totals 15 residues. The germline CDR1 and CDR2 sequences are LNHDA and SQIVND (reference sequence). The CDR3 region is CASNPLGAFNYGYTF. CDR3 sequence (DNA): TGTGCCAGCAACCCGCTCGGGGCCTTTAACTATGGCTACACCTTC.